A single sample is the source of the 23 T cell receptor beta chains below, sequenced in a study of early T cells in non-severe SARS-CoV-2 infection. TCRdb re-called the 5' RACE reads through MiXCR, storing one row per CDR3 protein. The sample includes about 83,000 distinct CDR3 sequences, 9% to 15% seen only once; the top ten take 5% to 8%. Sequenced input: whole blood. The receptors originated from an adult who was a healthcare worker with PCR-confirmed SARS-CoV-2 infection or an uninfected control (not recorded which).

This chain connects TRBV10-2 to TRBJ2-7, with D perhaps given as TRBD1 or TRBD2 (5 bases each). The ends were cut back, 8 bases at V and 4 bases at J, with 18 bases in the middle. CDR3 length equals 14 residues. Germline assignment: CDR1 WSHSY and CDR2 SAAADI. CDR3 coding DNA: TGCGCCAGCCTCCGGTTGGGGACCCTTTACGAGCAGTACTTC. Translation gives CASLRLGTLYEQYF.

This clonotype was seen at least ten times. The CDR3 sequence is CASSAYRVGETQYF. In nucleotides, the CDR3 is TGTGCCAGCAGCGCCTACAGGGTTGGAGAGACCCAGTACTTC. The genes are TRBV11-2 and TRBJ2-5; the D gene is possibly TRBD1 (6 bases). The CDR3 is 14 residues long. Trimming left V 5 bases short and J 4 bases short, with 14 bases between. Looked up from germline, CDR1 is SGHAT and CDR2 is FQNNGV.

The chain is built from TRBV2 and TRBJ2-7; no firm D call. The V gene lost 6 bases and the J gene lost 7 bases, with 13 bases spanning the gap. The CDR3 runs to 12 residues. Germline V lookup: CDR1 SNHLY, CDR2 FYNNEI. DNA for the CDR3: TGTGCCAGCAGACCACGGATCGAGGAGCAGTACTTC. As protein: CASRPRIEEQYF.

The gene calls are TRBV20-1 and TRBJ2-5, with TRBD2 matching over 12 bases. The CDR3 sequence is 17 residues long. Germline CDR1 DFQATT, CDR2 SNEGSKA (reference sequence). V lost 3 bases and J lost 0; bases outside the gene matches: 8. CDR3 protein: CSARAASGRVYQETQYF. CDR3 bases: TGCAGTGCTAGGGCGGCTAGCGGGAGGGTGTACCAAGAGACCCAGTACTTC.

This clonotype has just a few counts. V is TRBV12-3 or TRBV12-4 and J is TRBJ2-5; D perhaps matches TRBD2 (5 bases). This CDR3 is 12 amino acids long. Trimming removed 7 bases at V and 7 bases at J, with 13 bases between. The chain's CDR3 is CASNRGRGTQYF. The CDR3 nucleotides read TGTGCCAGCAATCGAGGCCGGGGGACCCAGTACTTC.

The J gene is TRBJ2-1, the V gene TRBV7-6; maybe TRBD2 (5 bases). CDR1 SGHVS and CDR2 FNYEAQ come from the germline V gene. Trimming left V 0 bases short and J 7 bases short, with 10 bases between. The CDR3 is 14 amino acids. The CDR3 loop is CASSLAGVGNEQFF. In nucleotides, the CDR3 is TGTGCCAGCAGCTTAGCGGGAGTGGGGAATGAGCAGTTCTTC.

In its sample, this clonotype was seen once. This sequence joins TRBV11-2 and TRBJ2-1; 12 positions agree with TRBD2. The J segment lost 9 bases and the V segment lost 7 bases, leaving 4 bases of the junction unmatched. Germline V gene data show CDR1 as SGHAT and CDR2 as FQNNGV. The CDR3 loop spans 13 amino acids. Here the CDR3 reads CASNLAGGSEQFF. CDR3 in DNA: TGTGCCAGCAACCTAGCGGGAGGGAGTGAGCAGTTCTTC.

This clonotype has only a few counts. The chain couples TRBV30 to TRBJ1-2; 7 bases are shared with TRBD1. Germline lookup yields CDR1 GTSNPN and CDR2 SVGIG (reference sequence). This CDR3 contains 16 residues. Trimming cost V 3 bases and J 8 bases; bases outside gene matches: 18. The CDR3 is CAWRQTGLVRLGGYTF. In DNA, the CDR3 is TGTGCCTGGAGGCAGACAGGGTTGGTTCGCCTGGGCGGCTACACCTTC.

This chain uses TRBV5-1 with TRBJ2-5; 10 nucleotides align to TRBD1. CDR1 and CDR2 from the germline V gene are SGHRS and YFSETQ. V lost 0 bases and J lost 4; bases outside the gene matches: 6. The CDR3 is made up of 16 amino acids. This CDR3 reads CASSLVGTGVGETQYF. The CDR3 bases are TGCGCCAGCAGCTTGGTAGGGACAGGGGTCGGAGAGACCCAGTACTTC.

The rearrangement links TRBV7-9 to TRBJ2-1; 13 positions agree with TRBD2. The V and J ends lost 11 bases and 7 bases, in that order; junction bases with no gene match: 14. This CDR3 is built from 16 residues. From germline, CDR1 is SEHNR and CDR2 FQNEAQ (reference sequence). CDR3 amino acids: CAGSGLAGESRNEQFF. The CDR3 DNA reads as TGTGCCGGGAGTGGACTAGCGGGAGAATCGCGGAATGAGCAGTTCTTC.

This clonotype has only a few counts. The chain joins TRBV7-2 to TRBJ2-5; 9 bases are a match to TRBD2. The CDR3 runs to 17 residues. Germline values: CDR1 SGHTA, CDR2 FQGNSA. V shed 2 bases, J shed 4 bases, and the junction held 11 bases outside the gene matches. In DNA form, the CDR3 reads TGTGCCAGCAGCTTATCAGCGGGGACTAGCTTGGGAGAGACCCAGTACTTC. Translated, it gives CASSLSAGTSLGETQYF.

This clonotype was recorded a few times. This chain joins TRBV4-1 and TRBJ2-2, with D possibly called TRBD1 or TRBD2 (5 bases each). V lost 0 bases, J lost 2 bases, and 16 bases lay in between. The CDR3 is 18 amino acids. The germline gives CDR1 MGHRA, CDR2 YSYEKL. The CDR3 coding sequence is TGCGCCAGCAGCCAAGATGGGGGATTTATGCGTAACACCGGGGAGCTGTTTTTT. Translation gives CASSQDGGFMRNTGELFF.

The rearrangement uses TRBV7-2 and TRBJ2-3; D is possibly TRBD2 (5 bases). V dropped 2 bases and J dropped 3 bases, with 12 bases sitting between them. The CDR3 sequence is 15 residues long. Germline V gene lookup returns CDR1 SGHTA and CDR2 FQGNSA. The CDR3 nucleotides read TGTGCCAGCAGCTTACATGGGAGAGGGACAGATACGCAGTATTTT. Protein product: CASSLHGRGTDTQYF.

This clonotype was seen only a few times. The chain joins TRBV5-5 to TRBJ2-5, with D unresolved. The CDR3 is 14 amino acids. CDR1 is SGHKS, CDR2 YYEKEE, per germline (reference sequence). The V end lost 4 bases, the J end lost 0 bases, and 10 bases lay between the germline ends. CDR3 sequence: CASSTTAYQETQYF. CDR3 DNA sequence: TGTGCCAGCAGCACTACAGCGTACCAAGAGACCCAGTACTTC.

This chain connects TRBV20-1 to TRBJ1-3; D not certain. The CDR3 contains 13 residues. V was pared by 8 bases and J by 7 bases, with 18 bases between. Per germline, CDR1 DFQATT and CDR2 SNEGSKA (reference sequence). CDR3 sequence (DNA): TGCAGTTTTTGGGTACCCCCATCGAACACCATATATTTT. Translating gives CSFWVPPSNTIYF.

In its sample, this clonotype was seen a few times. J is TRBJ2-1 and V is TRBV24-1; TRBD2 is a possible D gene (7 bases). Germline CDR1 reads KGHDR; CDR2 reads SFDVKD. The CDR3 has 15 amino acids. V was trimmed by 9 bases and J by 8 bases, leaving 22 bases between them. The CDR3 protein is CATPIGGDGADEQFF. The CDR3 DNA reads TGTGCCACCCCCATAGGGGGGGATGGGGCCGATGAGCAGTTCTTC.

This clonotype was counted at least ten times. The DNA is omitted, as the CDR3 cannot be located on it reliably, and the CDR3 follows TCRdb's listing. The rearrangement uses TRBV12-3 or TRBV12-4 and TRBJ2-1; whether TRBD1, the table's D call, matches the DNA was not checked. Including both end residues, the CDR3 is 15 amino acids long. Here the CDR3 reads CASSSSTGMENEQFF.

This chain links TRBV4-2 with TRBJ2-1; TRBD2 might be the D (5 bases). The CDR3 spans 13 residues. Germline loops: CDR1 LGHNA, CDR2 YNFKEQ. Trimming took 4 bases from V and 8 from J, leaving 12 bases between them. CDR3 bases: TGTGCCAGCAGCCGGGGATTGGAGGATGAGCAGTTCTTC. Its protein is CASSRGLEDEQFF.

The rearrangement links TRBV28 to TRBJ1-2; possibly TRBD1 for D (6 bases). The length of the CDR3 is 17 residues. Deletions cut 4 bases from V and 4 bases from J, with 22 bases between. CDR1 and CDR2 (germline): MDHEN, SYDVKM. CDR3 in amino acids: CASSSPSPGHRSYGYTF. The DNA of the CDR3 is TGTGCCAGCAGTTCCCCCTCCCCGGGACATCGGAGCTATGGCTACACCTTC.

This clonotype has just a few counts. The chain recombines TRBV19 with TRBJ2-3; 9 bases line up with TRBD1. The CDR3 length is 13 residues. CDR1 is LNHDA, CDR2 SQIVND, per germline (reference sequence). V was clipped by 10 bases and J by 3 bases; unmatched bases: 5. In DNA, the CDR3 is TGTGCCACCAGGGACAGGGCGACAGATACGCAGTATTTT. It encodes CATRDRATDTQYF.

This clonotype was counted many times. The chain carries TRBV20-1 and TRBJ2-7; D unresolved. CDR3 length: 14 amino acids. V dropped 3 bases and J dropped 3 bases, with 15 bases sitting between them. Germline V gene sequence: CDR1 DFQATT, CDR2 SNEGSKA (reference sequence). The CDR3, as DNA: TGCAGTGCTAGCCGTACCGAAGAGAACTACGAGCAGTACTTC. It specifies CSASRTEENYEQYF.

This clonotype was counted at least ten times. The rearrangement uses TRBV20-1 and TRBJ1-5, with D possibly being TRBD1 (5 bases). CDR3 length: 16 amino acids. V was trimmed by 4 bases and J by 1 base, leaving 17 bases between them. Germline V gene sequence: CDR1 DFQATT, CDR2 SNEGSKA (reference sequence). CDR3 DNA: TGCAGTGCTACTACACCCGGGGGAAGCAGCAATCAGCCCCAGCATTTT. This translates into CSATTPGGSSNQPQHF.

V is TRBV7-3 and J is TRBJ2-1, with 12 bases aligning to TRBD2. Looked up from germline, CDR1 is SGHTA and CDR2 is FQGTGA. V shed 4 bases, J shed 6 bases, and the junction held 10 bases outside the gene matches. This CDR3 comprises 17 residues. The CDR3 bases are TGTGCCAGCAGCTCTGGGACTAGCGGGCCCTCGGGCAATGAGCAGTTCTTC. Residues: CASSSGTSGPSGNEQFF.